Listed below are T cell receptor beta chains from one sample, sequenced in a study of identical twins. TCRdb called the 5' RACE reads again in MiXCR, with one record for every CDR3 protein. The sample contains 600,000 to 700,000 distinct CDR3 sequences, about 20% of which appear only once. These same data were also listed under a study on T cells expressing NK-cell markers.

The sample was PBMCs. Every receptor here comes from a woman aged 18-30 years in good health. The conserved cysteine and the conserved F or W are not part of the CDR3 here. The order of the fields is J gene, V gene, CDR3 protein.

>TRBJ1-2|TRBV20-1
SARRPGGYT
>TRBJ1-6|TRBV11-2
ASSFNNSPLH
>TRBJ2-1|TRBV18
ASSPPRGTATDEQF
>TRBJ2-1|TRBV12-3/TRBV12-4
ASSPGALGKF
>TRBJ2-3|TRBV7-9
ASSLSAGGRSDTQY
>TRBJ2-1|TRBV2
ASSELGLGSYNEQF
>TRBJ2-7|TRBV29-1
SGLSGVPYEQY
>TRBJ1-1|TRBV5-1
ASSPGWTEAF
>TRBJ2-1|TRBV4-3
ASSQSYSTGSYNEQF
>TRBJ1-6|TRBV12-3/TRBV12-4
ASTPQSRGGISPLH
>TRBJ2-7|TRBV12-3/TRBV12-4
ASSFEWEQY
>TRBJ1-1|TRBV10-3
AISESGGGTEAF
>TRBJ2-3|TRBV20-1
SALTSGRADTQY
>TRBJ1-1|TRBV20-1
SAREGAEPNEAF
>TRBJ1-4|TRBV20-1
SANRVDEKLF
>TRBJ2-5|TRBV3-1
ASSQESGRGVQETQY
>TRBJ2-1|TRBV6-5
ASVSFYNEQF
>TRBJ1-3|TRBV6-1
ASRSGTASPGNTIY
>TRBJ2-1|TRBV25-1
ASSDWVTSDEQF
>TRBJ2-3|TRBV20-1
SAPGLAGVDTQY
>TRBJ1-2|TRBV4-2
ASSPGFLYGYT
>TRBJ1-4|TRBV9
ASSVGSRGEKLF
>TRBJ2-3|TRBV10-1
ATSTFGSGTDTQY
>TRBJ1-5|TRBV20-1
SVSGGGRNQPQH
>TRBJ2-2|TRBV29-1
SADRGQTGELF
>TRBJ2-5|TRBV7-8
ASSYPRETQY
>TRBJ1-5|TRBV7-9
ASSLVADQPQH
>TRBJ2-3|TRBV9
ASSVGGVTTDTQY
>TRBJ1-1|TRBV10-3
ATGPGHRNTEAF
>TRBJ2-7|TRBV20-1
SATRGLAGASYEQY
>TRBJ2-5|TRBV27
ASSLLASGETQY
>TRBJ2-7|TRBV6-1
ASSALGGNEQY
>TRBJ1-1|TRBV6-2/TRBV6-3
ASSAALIGNTEAF
>TRBJ2-4|TRBV15
ATSRVGQGLSKNIQY
>TRBJ2-7|TRBV6-5
ASSYSGLAPTYEQY
>TRBJ2-5|TRBV20-1
SARDEFVETQY
>TRBJ2-1|TRBV7-2
ASSPLASSYNEQF
>TRBJ2-7|TRBV20-1
SASQTGDGEQY
>TRBJ2-1|TRBV7-9
ASSLERGADEQF
>TRBJ2-4|TRBV20-1
SARIGVSLTKNIQY
>TRBJ2-5|TRBV12-3/TRBV12-4
ASSLSGGGETQY
>TRBJ2-5|TRBV10-3
AISATEAAKETQY
>TRBJ2-7|TRBV6-1
ASSMGLPRSYEQY
>TRBJ1-2|TRBV5-1
ASSLVTGAPINYGYT
>TRBJ1-1|TRBV29-1
SVEDQSRGAF